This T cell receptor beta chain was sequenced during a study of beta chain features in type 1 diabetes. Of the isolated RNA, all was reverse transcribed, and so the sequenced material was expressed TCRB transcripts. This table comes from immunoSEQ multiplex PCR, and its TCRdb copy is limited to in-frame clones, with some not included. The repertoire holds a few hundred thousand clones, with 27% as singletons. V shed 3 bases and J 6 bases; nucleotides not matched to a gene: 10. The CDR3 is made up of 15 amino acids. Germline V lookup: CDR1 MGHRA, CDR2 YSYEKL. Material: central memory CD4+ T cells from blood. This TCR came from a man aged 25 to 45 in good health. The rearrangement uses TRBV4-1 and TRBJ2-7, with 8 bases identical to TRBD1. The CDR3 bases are TGCGCCAGCAGCCACGGACAGGGCAGGTCCAGCGAGCAGTACTTC. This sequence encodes CASSHGQGRSSEQYF.